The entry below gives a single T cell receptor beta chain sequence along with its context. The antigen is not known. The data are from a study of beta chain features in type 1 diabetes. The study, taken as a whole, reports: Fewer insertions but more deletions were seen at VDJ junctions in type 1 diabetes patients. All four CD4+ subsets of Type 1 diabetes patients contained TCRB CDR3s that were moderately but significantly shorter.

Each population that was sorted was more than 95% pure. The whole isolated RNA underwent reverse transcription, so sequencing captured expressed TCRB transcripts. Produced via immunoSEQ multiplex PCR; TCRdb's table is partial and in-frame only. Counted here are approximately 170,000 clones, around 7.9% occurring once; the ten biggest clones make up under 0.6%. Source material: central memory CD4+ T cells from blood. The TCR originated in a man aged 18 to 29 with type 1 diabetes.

In DNA, the CDR3 is TGTGCCAGCTCACCAAAGTCAGGGGGCGTCTATGGCTACACCTTC. Translation gives CASSPKSGGVYGYTF. The rearrangement links TRBV18 to TRBJ1-2; 8 bases are shared with TRBD1. The CDR3 extends over 15 amino acids. CDR1 and CDR2 from the germline V gene are KGHSH and LQKENI. Trimming at V came to 2 bases and at J to 4 bases, leaving 6 bases not matched to a gene.